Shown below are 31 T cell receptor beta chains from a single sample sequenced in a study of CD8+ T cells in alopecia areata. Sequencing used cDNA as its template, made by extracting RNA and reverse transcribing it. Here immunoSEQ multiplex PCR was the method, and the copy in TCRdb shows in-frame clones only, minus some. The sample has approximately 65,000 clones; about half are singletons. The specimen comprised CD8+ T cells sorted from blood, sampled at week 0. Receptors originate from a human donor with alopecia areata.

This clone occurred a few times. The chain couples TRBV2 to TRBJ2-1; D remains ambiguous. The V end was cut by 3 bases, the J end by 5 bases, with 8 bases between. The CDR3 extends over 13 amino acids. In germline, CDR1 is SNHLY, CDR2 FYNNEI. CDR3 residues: CASSDTDHNEQFF. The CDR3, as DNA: TGTGCCAGCAGTGATACTGATCACAATGAGCAGTTCTTC.

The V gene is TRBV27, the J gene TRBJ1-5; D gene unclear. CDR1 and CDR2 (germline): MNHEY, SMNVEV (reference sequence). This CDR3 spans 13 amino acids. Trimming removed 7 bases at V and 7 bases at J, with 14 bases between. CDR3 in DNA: TGTGCCAGCAACGGCGGGTTCGGGCAGCCCCAGCATTTT. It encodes CASNGGFGQPQHF.

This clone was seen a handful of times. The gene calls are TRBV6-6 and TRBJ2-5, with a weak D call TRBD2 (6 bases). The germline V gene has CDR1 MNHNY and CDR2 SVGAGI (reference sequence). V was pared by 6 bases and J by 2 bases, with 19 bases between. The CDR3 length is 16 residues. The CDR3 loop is CASSPPRAGMQETQYF. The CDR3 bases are TGTGCCAGCAGCCCCCCGCGAGCGGGTATGCAAGAGACCCAGTACTTC.

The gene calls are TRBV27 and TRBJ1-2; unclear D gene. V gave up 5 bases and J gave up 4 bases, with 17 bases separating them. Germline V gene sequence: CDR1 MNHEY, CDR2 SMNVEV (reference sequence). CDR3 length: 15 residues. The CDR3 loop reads CASSDRRGIGYGYTF. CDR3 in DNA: TGTGCCAGCAGTGACCGGCGGGGAATAGGCTATGGCTACACCTTC.

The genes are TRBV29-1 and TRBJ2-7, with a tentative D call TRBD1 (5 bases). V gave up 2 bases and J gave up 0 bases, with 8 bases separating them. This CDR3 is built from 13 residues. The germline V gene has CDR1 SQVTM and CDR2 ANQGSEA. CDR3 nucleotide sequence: TGCAGCGTTGAACCAGGGAACTCCTACGAGCAGTACTTC. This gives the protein CSVEPGNSYEQYF.

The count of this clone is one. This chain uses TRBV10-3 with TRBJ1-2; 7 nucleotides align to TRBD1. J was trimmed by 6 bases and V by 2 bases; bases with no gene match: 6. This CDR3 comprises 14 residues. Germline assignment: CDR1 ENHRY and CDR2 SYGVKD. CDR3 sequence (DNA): TGTGCCATCAGTGAGGCGACAGGGTGGAATGGCTACACCTTC. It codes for CAISEATGWNGYTF.

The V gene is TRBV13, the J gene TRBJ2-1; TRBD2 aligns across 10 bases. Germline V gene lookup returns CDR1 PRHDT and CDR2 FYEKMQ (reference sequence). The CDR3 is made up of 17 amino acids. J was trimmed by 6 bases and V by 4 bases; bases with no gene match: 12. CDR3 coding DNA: TGTGCCAGCAGCTATACTAGCGGGGAAGAAGTCGGCAATGAGCAGTTCTTC. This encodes CASSYTSGEEVGNEQFF.

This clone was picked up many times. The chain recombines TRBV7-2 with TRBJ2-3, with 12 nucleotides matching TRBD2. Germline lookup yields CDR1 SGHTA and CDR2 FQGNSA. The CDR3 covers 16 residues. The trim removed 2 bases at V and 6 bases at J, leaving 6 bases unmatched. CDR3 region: CASSLRTSGIVDTQYF. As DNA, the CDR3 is TGTGCCAGCAGCTTAAGGACTAGCGGGATTGTGGATACGCAGTATTTT.

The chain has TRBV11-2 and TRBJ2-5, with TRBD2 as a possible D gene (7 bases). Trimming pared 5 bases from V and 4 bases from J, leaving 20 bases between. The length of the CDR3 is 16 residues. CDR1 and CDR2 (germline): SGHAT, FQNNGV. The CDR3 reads CASSTWRGGSAETQYF. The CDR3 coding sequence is TGTGCCAGCAGCACCTGGAGGGGGGGCAGCGCAGAGACCCAGTACTTC.

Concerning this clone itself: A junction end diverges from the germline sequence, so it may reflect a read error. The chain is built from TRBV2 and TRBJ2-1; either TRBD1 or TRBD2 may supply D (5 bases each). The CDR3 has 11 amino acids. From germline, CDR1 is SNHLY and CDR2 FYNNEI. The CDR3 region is CASSGTNQQFF. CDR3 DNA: TGTGCCAGCAGCGGGACCAATCAGCAGTTCTTC.

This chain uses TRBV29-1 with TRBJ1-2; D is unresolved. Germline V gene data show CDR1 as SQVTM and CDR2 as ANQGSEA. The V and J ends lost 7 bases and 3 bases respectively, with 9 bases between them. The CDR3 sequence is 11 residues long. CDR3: CSDTPDYGYTF. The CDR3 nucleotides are TGCAGCGATACACCTGACTATGGCTACACCTTC.

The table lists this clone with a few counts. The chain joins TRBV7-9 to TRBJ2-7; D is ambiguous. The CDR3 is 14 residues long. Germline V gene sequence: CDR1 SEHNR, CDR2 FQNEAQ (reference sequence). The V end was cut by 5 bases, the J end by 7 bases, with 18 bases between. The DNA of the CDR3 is TGTGCCAGCAGCGGCCCGACTGGGGAACGGGAGCAGTACTTC. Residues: CASSGPTGEREQYF.

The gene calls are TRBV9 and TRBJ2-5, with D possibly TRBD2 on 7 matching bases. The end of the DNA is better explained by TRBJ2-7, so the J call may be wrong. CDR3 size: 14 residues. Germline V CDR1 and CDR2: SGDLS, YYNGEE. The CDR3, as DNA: TGTGCCAGCAGCGTAGAGGGGGGGAGCGGCGAGCAGTACTTC. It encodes CASSVEGGSGEQYF.

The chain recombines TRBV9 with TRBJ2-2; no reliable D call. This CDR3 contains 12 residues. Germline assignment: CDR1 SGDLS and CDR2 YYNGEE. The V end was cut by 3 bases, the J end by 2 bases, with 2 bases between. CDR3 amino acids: CASSANTGELFF. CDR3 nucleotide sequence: TGTGCCAGCAGCGCAAACACCGGGGAGCTGTTTTTT.

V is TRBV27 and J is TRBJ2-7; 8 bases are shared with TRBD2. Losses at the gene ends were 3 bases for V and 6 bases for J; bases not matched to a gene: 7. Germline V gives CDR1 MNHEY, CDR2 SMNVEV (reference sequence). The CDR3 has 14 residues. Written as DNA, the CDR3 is TGTGCCAGCAGTTTTGGTAGCGGGGCTCTCGAGCAGTACTTC. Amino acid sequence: CASSFGSGALEQYF.

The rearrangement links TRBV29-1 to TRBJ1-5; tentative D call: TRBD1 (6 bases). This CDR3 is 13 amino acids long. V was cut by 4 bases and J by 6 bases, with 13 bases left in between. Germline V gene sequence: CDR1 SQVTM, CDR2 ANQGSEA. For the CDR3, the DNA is TGCAGCGTTGCGGGGGGGCTAGGTCAGCCCCAGCATTTT. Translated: CSVAGGLGQPQHF.

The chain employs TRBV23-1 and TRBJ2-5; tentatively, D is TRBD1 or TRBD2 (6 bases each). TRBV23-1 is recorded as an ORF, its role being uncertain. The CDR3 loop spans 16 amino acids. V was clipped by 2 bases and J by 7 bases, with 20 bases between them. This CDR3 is CASSQQDSPGVGTQYF. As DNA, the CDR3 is TGCGCCAGCAGTCAACAGGACAGCCCGGGGGTGGGGACCCAGTACTTC.

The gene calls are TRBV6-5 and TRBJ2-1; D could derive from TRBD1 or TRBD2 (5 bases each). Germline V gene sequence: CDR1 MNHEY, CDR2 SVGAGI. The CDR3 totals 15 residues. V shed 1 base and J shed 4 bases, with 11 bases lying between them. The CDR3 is CASSYFPGTYNEQFF. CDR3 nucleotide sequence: TGTGCCAGCAGTTACTTCCCCGGGACGTACAATGAGCAGTTCTTC.

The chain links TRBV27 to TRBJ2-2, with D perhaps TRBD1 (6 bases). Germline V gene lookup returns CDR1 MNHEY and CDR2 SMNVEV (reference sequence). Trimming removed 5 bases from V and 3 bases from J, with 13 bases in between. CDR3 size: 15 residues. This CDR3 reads CASSVQGYYTGELFF. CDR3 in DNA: TGTGCCAGCAGTGTACAGGGTTATTACACCGGGGAGCTGTTTTTT.

CDR3 in DNA: TGTGCCAGCACCCCCGGCTCTGGGGCCAACGTCCTGACTTTC. This gives the protein CASTPGSGANVLTF. The chain is built from TRBV6-5 and TRBJ2-6; D remains unclear. This CDR3 region has 14 residues. The V gene's germline CDR1 is MNHEY and CDR2 SVGAGI. Trimming removed 7 bases at V and 0 bases at J, with 7 bases between.

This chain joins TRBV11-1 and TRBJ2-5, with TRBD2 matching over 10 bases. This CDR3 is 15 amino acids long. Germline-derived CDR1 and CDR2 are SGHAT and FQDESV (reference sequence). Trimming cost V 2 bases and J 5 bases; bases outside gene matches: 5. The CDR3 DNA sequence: TGTGCCAGCAGCTTAATCGTACTAGCGGGGGAGACCCAGTACTTC. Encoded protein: CASSLIVLAGETQYF.

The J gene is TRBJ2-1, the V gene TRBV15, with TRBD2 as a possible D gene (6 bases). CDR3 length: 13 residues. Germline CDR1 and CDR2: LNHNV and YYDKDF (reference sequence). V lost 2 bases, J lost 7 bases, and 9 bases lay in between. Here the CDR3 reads CATSRKGGNEQFF. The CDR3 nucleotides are TGTGCCACCAGCAGAAAAGGAGGGAATGAGCAGTTCTTC.

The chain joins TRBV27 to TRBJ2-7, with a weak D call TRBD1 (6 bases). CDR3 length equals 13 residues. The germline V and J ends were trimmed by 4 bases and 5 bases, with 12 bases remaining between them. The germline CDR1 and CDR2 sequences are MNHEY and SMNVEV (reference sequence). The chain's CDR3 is CASSYRTGNEQYF. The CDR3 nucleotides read TGTGCCAGCAGTTATCGAACAGGGAACGAGCAGTACTTC.

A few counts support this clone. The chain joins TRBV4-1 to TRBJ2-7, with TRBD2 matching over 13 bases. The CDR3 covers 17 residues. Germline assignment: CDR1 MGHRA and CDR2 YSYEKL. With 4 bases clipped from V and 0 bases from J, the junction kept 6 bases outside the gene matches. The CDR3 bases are TGCGCCAGCAGCCTAACTAGCGGGAGGGCCTTCTCCTACGAGCAGTACTTC. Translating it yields CASSLTSGRAFSYEQYF.

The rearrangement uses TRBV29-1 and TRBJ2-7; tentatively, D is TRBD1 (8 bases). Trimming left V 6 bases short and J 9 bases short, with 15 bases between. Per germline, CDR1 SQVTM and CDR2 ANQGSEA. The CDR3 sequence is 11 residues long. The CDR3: CSVDRGGRQYF. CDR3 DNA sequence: TGCAGCGTCGACAGGGGAGGGCGGCAGTACTTC.

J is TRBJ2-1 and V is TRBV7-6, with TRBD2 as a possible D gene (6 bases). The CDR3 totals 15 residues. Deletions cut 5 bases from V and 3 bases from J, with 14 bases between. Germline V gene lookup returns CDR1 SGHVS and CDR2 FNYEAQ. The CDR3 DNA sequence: TGTGCCAGCAGCCCGAGACTTAGCGGCTACAATGAGCAGTTCTTC. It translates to CASSPRLSGYNEQFF.

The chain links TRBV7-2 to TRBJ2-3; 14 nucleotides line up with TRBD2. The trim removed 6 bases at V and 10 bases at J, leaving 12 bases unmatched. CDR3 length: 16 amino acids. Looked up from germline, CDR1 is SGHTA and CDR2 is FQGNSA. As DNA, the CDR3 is TGTGCCAGCAGACTAAGACTAGCGGGAGGGCCTTTGCCGCAGTATTTT. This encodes CASRLRLAGGPLPQYF.

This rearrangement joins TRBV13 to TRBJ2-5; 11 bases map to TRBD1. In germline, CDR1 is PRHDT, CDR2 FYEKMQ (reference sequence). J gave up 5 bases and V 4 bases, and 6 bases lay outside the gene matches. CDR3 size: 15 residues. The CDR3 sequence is CASSSGTGGDETQYF. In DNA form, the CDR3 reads TGTGCCAGCAGCTCAGGGACAGGGGGGGATGAGACCCAGTACTTC.

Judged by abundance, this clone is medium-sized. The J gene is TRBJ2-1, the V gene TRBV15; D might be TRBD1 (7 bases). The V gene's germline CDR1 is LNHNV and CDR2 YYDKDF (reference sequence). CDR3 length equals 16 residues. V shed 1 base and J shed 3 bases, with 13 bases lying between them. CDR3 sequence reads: CATSRGGDSFYNEQFF. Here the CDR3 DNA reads TGTGCCACCAGCAGAGGGGGGGACAGCTTCTACAATGAGCAGTTCTTC.

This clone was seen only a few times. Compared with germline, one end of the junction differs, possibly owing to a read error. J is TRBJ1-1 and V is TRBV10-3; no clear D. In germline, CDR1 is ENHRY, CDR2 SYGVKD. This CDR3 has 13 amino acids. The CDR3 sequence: CASSDSEYTEAFF. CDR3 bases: TGTGCCAGCAGTGACTCGGAGTACACTGAAGCTTTCTTT.

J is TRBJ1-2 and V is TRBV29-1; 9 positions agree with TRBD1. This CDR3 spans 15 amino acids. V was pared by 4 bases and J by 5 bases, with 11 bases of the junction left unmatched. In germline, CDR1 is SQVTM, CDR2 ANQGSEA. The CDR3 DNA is TGCAGCGTTGTAGGGGACAGGGAGTCGGGTTATGGCTACACCTTC. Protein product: CSVVGDRESGYGYTF.